These T cell receptor beta chains were read from a single sample in a study of blood T cells in healthy people across ages. TCRdb used MiXCR to reprocess the 5' RACE reads, holding one entry per CDR3 protein. Among about 1,600,000 distinct CDR3 sequences, around 42% were seen once, and the ten largest hold 7.9%. Sequencing was performed on blood. The receptors originated from a woman between 18 and 30 years old in good health. The CDR3 runs from the conserved cysteine through the conserved F or W. Fields, in order: J gene, V gene, D gene, clone size, CDR3 protein, CDR3 DNA. The D gene is left open where the match is weak. The size of a clone is reported for some rows only, either as once, few or many, or as a class for expanded clones.

TRBJ2-3,TRBV12-3/TRBV12-4,TRBD1,few,CASSYRGSDTQYF,TGTGCCAGCAGTTACAGGGGTTCGGATACGCAGTATTTT
TRBJ2-5,TRBV4-1,TRBD2,once,CASSRKAQGLAGKETQYF,TGCGCCAGCAGCCGGAAAGCTCAGGGGCTAGCGGGAAAAGAGACCCAGTACTTC
TRBJ1-4,TRBV10-2,.,.,CASSAERNEKLFF,TGCGCCAGCAGTGCAGAGAGAAATGAAAAACTGTTTTTT
TRBJ2-1,TRBV30,.,.,CAWSAEGVVVYNEQFF,TGTGCCTGGAGCGCAGAGGGGGTAGTTGTTTACAATGAGCAGTTCTTC
TRBJ1-5,TRBV29-1,.,many,CSVVTDSLYQPQHF,TGCAGCGTGGTTACAGACAGCCTTTATCAGCCCCAGCATTTT
TRBJ1-2,TRBV6-5,.,.,CASTQGRSASNYGYTF,TGTGCCAGCACCCAAGGACGGTCCGCCTCTAACTATGGCTACACCTTC
TRBJ2-5,TRBV5-1,TRBD1,few,CASSLATYQGAGKKETQYF,TGCGCCAGCAGCTTGGCCACTTACCAGGGGGCCGGGAAAAAAGAGACCCAGTACTTC
TRBJ2-1,TRBV3-1,.,.,CASSQPGRWRFSYNEQFF,TGTGCCAGCAGCCAACCCGGCCGCTGGCGGTTCTCCTACAATGAGCAGTTCTTC
TRBJ2-5,TRBV20-1,.,.,CSAKDFQETQYF,TGCAGTGCTAAGGACTTCCAAGAGACCCAGTACTTC
TRBJ2-1,TRBV7-9,.,.,CASIGAGFNEQFF,TGTGCCAGCATAGGGGCAGGGTTCAATGAGCAGTTCTTC
TRBJ2-7,TRBV7-2,.,few,CASSNPSYEQYF,TGTGCCAGCAGCAACCCGAGCTACGAGCAGTACTTC
TRBJ1-1,TRBV18,.,few,CASSPDLMNTEAFF,TGTGCCAGCAGCCCGGACTTAATGAACACTGAAGCTTTCTTT
TRBJ1-2,TRBV6-5,TRBD1,few,CASSYWGGQAVSYTF,TGTGCCAGCAGTTACTGGGGGGGACAGGCGGTTAGCTACACCTTC
TRBJ1-1,TRBV27,.,few,CASRLMTWGGTEAFF,TGTGCCAGCAGGCTAATGACGTGGGGGGGGACTGAAGCTTTCTTT
TRBJ2-1,TRBV9,.,.,CASSIQGHEQFF,TGTGCCAGCAGCATCCAGGGTCATGAGCAGTTCTTC
TRBJ2-7,TRBV7-9,.,few,CASSWAAPEQYF,TGTGCCAGCTCCTGGGCCGCGCCCGAGCAGTACTTC
TRBJ1-2,TRBV27,TRBD1,few,CASLGQGRFHYGYTF,TGTGCCAGCCTCGGACAGGGGAGGTTTCACTATGGCTACACCTTC
TRBJ2-1,TRBV2,.,.,CASKWGASNEQFF,TGTGCCAGCAAATGGGGGGCTAGCAATGAGCAGTTCTTC
TRBJ1-5,TRBV18,.,.,CASAPIGTPQHF,TGTGCCAGCGCCCCCATTGGGACGCCCCAGCATTTT
TRBJ2-3,TRBV6-1,TRBD1,.,CASSAGDRGLEDTQYF,TGTGCCAGCAGCGCCGGGGACAGGGGATTGGAGGATACGCAGTATTTT
TRBJ2-4,TRBV5-1,TRBD1,few,CASSAGTGGLNIQYF,TGCGCCAGCAGCGCCGGGACAGGAGGACTAAACATTCAGTACTTC
TRBJ2-7,TRBV20-1,.,.,CSAEPPTHTYEQYF,TGCAGTGCCGAACCGCCGACTCACACCTACGAGCAGTACTTC
TRBJ2-7,TRBV7-2,TRBD2,few,CASSPRLAGEKSYEQYF,TGTGCCAGCAGCCCCAGACTAGCGGGAGAGAAATCCTACGAGCAGTACTTC
TRBJ2-5,TRBV12-3/TRBV12-4,TRBD2,.,CASSFGSGLAGMETQYF,TGTGCCAGCAGTTTTGGGAGTGGGCTAGCGGGAATGGAGACCCAGTACTTC
TRBJ2-1,TRBV14,TRBD2,.,CASSQVGGAPVNEQFF,TGTGCCAGCAGCCAAGTCGGGGGGGCCCCAGTAAATGAGCAGTTCTTC
TRBJ2-1,TRBV12-3/TRBV12-4,.,once,CASSGSHYNEQFF,TGTGCCAGCAGTGGCAGCCACTACAATGAGCAGTTCTTC
TRBJ1-5,TRBV30,TRBD1,.,CAWSLGQGFQPQHF,TGTGCCTGGAGTCTCGGACAGGGTTTTCAGCCCCAGCATTTT
TRBJ2-1,TRBV10-1,TRBD2,few,CASSGGLAGGQNEQFF,TGCGCCAGCAGTGGCGGGCTAGCGGGGGGCCAAAATGAGCAGTTCTTC
TRBJ2-7,TRBV9,.,.,CASSVGVGRSGPYEQYF,TGTGCCAGCAGCGTAGGGGTAGGGCGGAGCGGGCCCTACGAGCAGTACTTC
TRBJ2-7,TRBV7-2,.,.,CASSLVISSYEQYF,TGTGCCAGCAGCTTAGTTATTAGCTCCTACGAGCAGTACTTC
TRBJ2-7,TRBV6-1,TRBD2,.,CASSELQRDYEQYF,TGTGCCAGCAGTGAACTACAGCGGGACTACGAGCAGTACTTC
TRBJ2-1,TRBV27,TRBD2,.,CASSPTSGSTNEQFF,TGTGCCAGCAGTCCCACTAGCGGGAGCACCAATGAGCAGTTCTTC
TRBJ2-7,TRBV18,.,.,CASSPPGWSYEQYF,TGTGCCAGCTCACCACCGGGGTGGTCCTACGAGCAGTACTTC
TRBJ2-3,TRBV9,.,few,CASSDRETDTQYF,TGTGCCAGCAGCGACAGGGAAACAGATACGCAGTATTTT
TRBJ2-5,TRBV2,.,many,CASSDQIQYF,TGTGCCAGCAGTGACCAGATCCAGTACTTC
TRBJ2-6,TRBV28,.,few,CASSPSGSNVLTF,TGTGCCAGCAGTCCCTCGGGGTCCAACGTCCTGACTTTC
TRBJ1-2,TRBV2,.,.,CAIRIHGTVANYGYTF,TGTGCCATCAGGATACACGGGACGGTCGCTAACTATGGCTACACCTTC
TRBJ2-3,TRBV20-1,.,few,CSATGGVINTQYF,TGCAGTGCAACGGGTGGGGTGATAAATACGCAGTATTTT
TRBJ2-5,TRBV6-5,.,.,CASSYGSRGTQYF,TGTGCCAGCAGTTACGGATCCCGGGGGACCCAGTACTTC
TRBJ2-5,TRBV10-1,.,many,CASSPRGEETQYF,TGCGCCAGCAGTCCGAGAGGGGAAGAGACCCAGTACTTC